The clone carrying this T cell receptor (beta chain) was counted ten times or more. The antigen is unknown. This sample stems from a study of T cell repertoires in cytomegalovirus infection. Study-wide results and limits: The ex vivo response showed dominance by HLA-C-restricted CMV-specific TCR beta clonotypes.

TCRdb re-called the reads through MiXCR, storing one row per CDR3 protein. The sample holds about 360,000 distinct CDR3 sequences, about a sixth seen once. Germline lookup yields CDR1 MNHNY and CDR2 SVGAGI (reference sequence). V lost 2 bases and J lost 3; bases outside the gene matches: 8. The CDR3 is made up of 18 amino acids. The receptor comes from a human donor in good health (CMV status not recorded). Some clones in this sample may be carry-over from other donors' samples. J is TRBJ2-2 and V is TRBV6-6, with TRBD1 matching 11 bases. Input material: PBMCs. CDR3 nucleotide sequence: TGTGCCAGCAGTTACGGGACAGGGGGTGACCGCCACACCGGGGAGCTGTTTTTT. Its protein product is CASSYGTGGDRHTGELFF.